This T cell receptor beta chain was profiled in a study of identical twins. Overall study findings and caveats: It was cross-sectional statistical analysis, not following the same donors, that the conclusions relied on. Potential partial confounding of zero-insertion analyses by invariant MAIT and iNKT cells was noted.

Each CDR3 protein is one row after TCRdb ran MiXCR on the 5' RACE reads. Of roughly 500,000 distinct CDR3 sequences detected, roughly a fifth appear once; the ten largest clones hold 0.91%. This clonotype has at least ten counts. As yet, its antigen is unknown. The V end lost 0 bases, the J end lost 5 bases, and 11 bases lay between the germline ends. Germline values: CDR1 SGHRS, CDR2 YFSETQ. The CDR3 consists of 14 residues. The same sample was also studied in work on T cells expressing NK-cell markers. This second report adds: Questions lingered over whether expanded NKG2C+ T cell clones were HCMV-specific.

The chain combines TRBV5-1 with TRBJ2-5; tentatively, D is TRBD1 (6 bases). The specimen sequenced was CD4+ T cells sorted from blood. This sequence originates from a woman aged 18 to 35 in good health. The CDR3 sequence is CASSLVIQGETQYF. CDR3 nucleotides: TGCGCCAGCAGCTTGGTCATTCAGGGGGAGACCCAGTACTTC.